This T cell receptor (beta chain) was recorded in a study of cytomegalovirus exposure and HLA in healthy donors. In the PCR, 60 Vbeta and 13 Jbeta primers were used. Data came from immunoSEQ multiplex PCR; TCRdb stores just in-frame clones and leaves some out. Of about 140,000 clones listed, 70% to 85% were seen once; the top ten hold about 7%. Concerning this clone: The antigen is undetermined.

General study results and limits: Researchers catalogued approximately 170 TCR beta chains as cytomegalovirus-associated. In a later analysis, at a false discovery rate of 0.05, 16,951 TCR beta sequences matched HLA alleles.

The clonotype was recovered from a man aged 40-55 years in good health and CMV-seropositive. Source material: PBMCs.

CDR3 loop: CASTRGGLKPQHF. In DNA, the CDR3 is TGTGCCAGTACTCGGGGGGGCCTTAAACCCCAGCATTTT. The chain combines TRBV19 with TRBJ1-5; tentative D call: TRBD1 (6 bases). There are 13 residues in the CDR3. Per the germline V gene, CDR1 is LNHDA and CDR2 is SQIVND (reference sequence). V lost 7 bases and J 10 bases, leaving 17 bases between the germline ends. The full variable domain, completed using reference TRBV19 and TRBJ1-5, is DGGITQSPKYLFRKEGQNVTLSCEQNLNHDAMYWYRQDPGQGLRLIYYSQIVNDFQKGDIAEGYSVSREKKESFPLTVTSAQKNPTAFYLCASTRGGLKPQHFGDGTRLSIL.